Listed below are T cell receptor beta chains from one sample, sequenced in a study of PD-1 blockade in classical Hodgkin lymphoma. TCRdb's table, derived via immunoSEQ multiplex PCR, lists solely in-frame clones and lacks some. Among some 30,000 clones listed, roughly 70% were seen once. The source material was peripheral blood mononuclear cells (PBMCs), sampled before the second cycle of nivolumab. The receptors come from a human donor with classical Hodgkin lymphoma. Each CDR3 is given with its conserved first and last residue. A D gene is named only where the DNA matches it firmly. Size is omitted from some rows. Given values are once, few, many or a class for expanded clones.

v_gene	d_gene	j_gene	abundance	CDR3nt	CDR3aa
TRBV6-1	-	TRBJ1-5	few	TGTGCCAGCAGAAGGGGCAATCAGCCCCAGCATTTT	CASRRGNQPQHF
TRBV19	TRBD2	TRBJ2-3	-	TGTGCCAGTAGAACCTTGGGCGGGAGACATGCGGGCACAGATACGCAGTATTTT	CASRTLGGRHAGTDTQYF
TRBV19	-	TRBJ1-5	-	TGTGCCAGTAGTACTCTTGGGGGGCCCCAGCATTTT	CASSTLGGPQHF
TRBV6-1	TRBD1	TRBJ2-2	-	TGTGCCAGCAGTGCCAGGGGGCGCAACACCGGGGAGCTGTTTTTT	CASSARGRNTGELFF
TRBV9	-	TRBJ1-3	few	TGTGCCAGCAGCGGCTCGTGGGGCCTAGGGAGAGGAGGAAACACCATATATTTT	CASSGSWGLGRGGNTIYF
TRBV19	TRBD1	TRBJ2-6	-	TGTGCCAGTAGTGCTTCATACAGGGGGAGCTCTGGGGCCAACGTCCTGACTTTC	CASSASYRGSSGANVLTF
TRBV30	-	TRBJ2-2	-	TGTGCCTGTGACAGGACTAGATACACCGGGGAGCTGTTTTTT	CACDRTRYTGELFF
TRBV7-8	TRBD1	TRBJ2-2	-	TGTGCCAGCAGCTTAACAGGGGGAAGTACCGGGGAGCTGTTTTTT	CASSLTGGSTGELFF
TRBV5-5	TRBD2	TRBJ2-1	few	TGTGCCAGCAGCTTAATAGCGGGAGATCACAATGAGCAGTTCTTC	CASSLIAGDHNEQFF
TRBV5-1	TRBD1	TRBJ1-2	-	TGCGCCAGCAGCTACGGACAGGGTGGGGTAGTCTATGGCTACACCTTC	CASSYGQGGVVYGYTF
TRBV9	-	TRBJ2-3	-	TGTGCCAGCAGCGCGGCCCGCACAGATACGCAGTATTTT	CASSAARTDTQYF
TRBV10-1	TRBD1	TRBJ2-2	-	TGCGCCACCCGGGACAGTAACACCGGGGAGCTGTTTTTT	CATRDSNTGELFF
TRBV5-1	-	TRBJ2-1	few	TGCGCCAGCAGCTTGGAGTTGGACTCCTACAATGAGCAGTTCTTC	CASSLELDSYNEQFF
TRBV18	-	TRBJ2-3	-	TGTGCCAGCTCACCGTTGGGCGGGCTCAAGGATACGCAGTATTTT	CASSPLGGLKDTQYF
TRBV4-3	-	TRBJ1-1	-	TGCGCCAGCAGCCGTACAGGGCACACTGAAGCTTTCTTT	CASSRTGHTEAFF
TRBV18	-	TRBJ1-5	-	TGTGCCAGCTCACCGGGGCAGGGATGGGCAAATCAGCCCCAGCATTTT	CASSPGQGWANQPQHF
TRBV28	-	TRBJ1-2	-	TGTGCCAGCAGTTTACAACAGATCTATGGCTACACCTTC	CASSLQQIYGYTF
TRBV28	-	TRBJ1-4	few	TGTGCCAGCAGTTTAGCAGGAGATGAAAAACTGTTTTTT	CASSLAGDEKLFF
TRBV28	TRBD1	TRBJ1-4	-	TGTGCCAGCAGAAACCCCGGGACAGGGCGTTATACTAATGAAAAACTGTTTTTT	CASRNPGTGRYTNEKLFF
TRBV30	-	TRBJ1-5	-	TGTGCCAGCAGCTTTGGCCAGGGGACACATCAGCCCCAGCATTTT	CASSFGQGTHQPQHF
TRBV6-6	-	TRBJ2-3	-	TGTGCCAGCAGCTCATGGGACACAGATACGCAGTATTTT	CASSSWDTDTQYF
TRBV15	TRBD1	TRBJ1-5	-	TGTGCCACCAGCAGAAATGACAGGGATCCAAGGGGATCGTATAGCAATCAGCCCCAGCATTTT	CATSRNDRDPRGSYSNQPQHF
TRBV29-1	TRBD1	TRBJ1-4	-	TGCAGCGCCGGGACAGGTGGCGAAAAACTGTTTTTT	CSAGTGGEKLFF
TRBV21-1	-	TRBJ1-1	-	TGTGCCATCAGTGATGGGGAGAACACTGAAGCTTTCTTT	CAISDGENTEAFF
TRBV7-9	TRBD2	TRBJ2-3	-	TGTGCCAGCAGCTTAGTGCGGGCGATGGGAGGGGATACGCAGTATTTT	CASSLVRAMGGDTQYF
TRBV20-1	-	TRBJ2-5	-	TGCAGTGCTAGGGCGGAGACCCAGTACTTC	CSARAETQYF
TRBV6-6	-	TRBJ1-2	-	TGTGCCAGCAGTTACACAGCCTACTATGGCTACACCTTC	CASSYTAYYGYTF
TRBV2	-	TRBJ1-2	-	TGTGCCAGCAGGCCCTTCCGGGACTTTCCTCTTGGCTACACCTTC	CASRPFRDFPLGYTF
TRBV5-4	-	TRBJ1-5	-	TGTGCCAGCAGCTCGGGAAGTCAGCCCCAGCATTTT	CASSSGSQPQHF